Included here is one TCR beta chain sequence, with context. The CDR3 length is 12 residues. V was pared by 6 bases and J by 4 bases, with 8 bases between. Germline CDR1 and CDR2: SNHLY and FYNNEI. These data are taken from a study of blood T cell repertoires in COVID-19. Study-level information: Acute-phase and convalescent COVID-19 samples originated in the United States, Italy and Spain. The cDNA or gDNA used as material had been derived from T cells, B-cell-depleted T cells, or PBMCs.

Study processing details: Estimates of nucleated cell counts were drawn from the amplification of reference gene primers. Generated by immunoSEQ multiplex PCR, the TCRdb table keeps only in-frame clones and is missing some. The V and J calls and clone size were taken over from that table, and D and trimming were inferred from the DNA. Here the sample spans just under 75,000 clones, around 80% being singletons. This clonotype was sampled from a man older than 75 with active or convalescent COVID-19. The rearrangement uses TRBV2 and TRBJ2-3; tentatively, D is TRBD1 (5 bases). Sequences were obtained from peripheral blood. CDR3 in DNA: TGTGCCAGCAGAGTAGGGGCAGATACGCAGTATTTT. Its protein product is CASRVGADTQYF.